A single T cell receptor beta chain is shown here with its context. Its antigen is still unknown. This entry belongs to a study of T-cell reconstitution after alpha-beta-depleted transplantation in children. Study results and caveats: By about two months after transplant, alpha-beta T cells reportedly arose from several hundred graft clones that had expanded.

V was trimmed by 3 bases and J by 3 bases, leaving 12 bases between them. This CDR3 has 14 residues. Germline loops: CDR1 SGHTA, CDR2 FQGNSA. Library preparation (for TCRbeta) was performed with unique molecular identifiers. TCRdb redid the calling of the PCR reads with MiXCR, one entry per CDR3 protein. This sample has 540,000 or so distinct CDR3 sequences, with under 30% found just once. This TCR came from a boy under two years old who had a stem cell transplant for acute myeloid leukemia, so the T cells may come from the graft donor. The V call is TRBV7-2, the J call TRBJ2-7; D call uncertain. The sample in question was PBMCs, mostly from graft donor cells, obtained 360 days after TCRalphabeta/CD19-depleted stem cell transplant. DNA for the CDR3: TGTGCCAGCAGCTTTCGTTCCTTAGGCTACGAGCAGTACTTC. Translation: CASSFRSLGYEQYF.